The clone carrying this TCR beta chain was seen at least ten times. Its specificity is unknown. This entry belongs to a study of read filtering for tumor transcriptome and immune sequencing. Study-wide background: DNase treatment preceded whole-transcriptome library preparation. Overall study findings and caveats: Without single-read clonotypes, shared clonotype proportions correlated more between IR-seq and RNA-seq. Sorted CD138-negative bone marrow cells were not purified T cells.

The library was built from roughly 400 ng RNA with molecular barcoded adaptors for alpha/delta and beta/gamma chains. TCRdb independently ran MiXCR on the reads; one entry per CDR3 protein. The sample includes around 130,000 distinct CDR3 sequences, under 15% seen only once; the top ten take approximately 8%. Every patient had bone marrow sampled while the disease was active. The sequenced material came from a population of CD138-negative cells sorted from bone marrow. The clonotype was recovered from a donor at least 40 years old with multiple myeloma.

CDR3 sequence: CASSSRQGAGEQYF. The CDR3 bases are TGTGCCAGCAGCTCACGACAGGGGGCGGGCGAGCAGTACTTC. This chain joins TRBV11-3 and TRBJ2-7; the match to TRBD1 covers 10 bases. Germline V lookup: CDR1 SGHNT, CDR2 YENEEA. CDR3 length: 14 residues. V was clipped by 4 bases and J by 6 bases; unmatched bases: 6. The full variable domain, in which reference TRBV11-3 and TRBJ2-7 provide the parts outside the CDR3, is EAGVVQSPRYKIIEKKQPVAFWCNPISGHNTLYWYLQNLGQGPELLIRYENEEAVDDSQLPKDRFSAERLKGVDSTLKIQPAELGDSAVYLCASSSRQGAGEQYFGPGTRLTVT.